This entry describes one TCR beta chain. Antigen: not known. The sample is drawn from a study of T cells in pancreatic ductal adenocarcinoma. Sequencing used immunoSEQ multiplex PCR; TCRdb keeps in-frame clones, though not all of them. The sample shows more than 85,000 clones, roughly 96% of them seen only once. The V gene's germline CDR1 is SGHNT and CDR2 YYREEE (reference sequence). Trimming stripped 1 base from V and 6 bases from J, with 9 bases between. The CDR3 totals 13 residues. No neoadjuvant therapy was given to the selected pancreatic ductal adenocarcinoma patients before their surgery. Broader study findings: Results skew toward the minority of patients with early-stage disease.

The sequence came from a human donor with pancreatic ductal adenocarcinoma. The chain joins TRBV5-4 to TRBJ2-3; a possible D gene is TRBD1 (5 bases). Sequencing used PBMCs. Here the CDR3 DNA reads TGTGCCAGCAGCTTGCAGTGGGGCGATACGCAGTATTTT. This sequence encodes CASSLQWGDTQYF. The full variable domain, completed using reference TRBV5-4 and TRBJ2-3, is ETGVTQSPTHLIKTRGQQVTLRCSSQSGHNTVSWYQQALGQGPQFIFQYYREEENGRGNFPPRFSGLQFPNYSSELNVNALELDDSALYLCASSLQWGDTQYFGPGTRLTVL.